The next 25 T cell receptor beta chains were all read from a single sample in a study of T-cell reconstitution after alpha-beta-depleted transplantation in children. Unique molecular identifiers tagged the TCRbeta library. TCRdb used MiXCR to reprocess the PCR reads, holding one entry per CDR3 protein. The sample records about 250,000 distinct CDR3 sequences, around 25% being singletons. Specimen: PBMCs, mostly from graft donor cells, collected 360 days after TCRalphabeta/CD19-depleted stem cell transplant. The receptors derive from a female patient aged 2-15 years who had a stem cell transplant for congenital amegakaryocytic thrombocytopenia, so the T cells may come from the graft donor.

This chain links TRBV19 with TRBJ2-7; the D call may be TRBD1 or TRBD2 (5 bases each). V shed 6 bases and J shed 5 bases, with 14 bases lying between them. The CDR3 extends over 13 amino acids. CDR1 is LNHDA and CDR2 is SQIVND in the germline V gene (reference sequence). CDR3 nucleotide sequence: TGTGCCAGTAGCTTTGGGACGTATGACGAGCAGTACTTC. Encoded protein: CASSFGTYDEQYF.

In its sample, this clonotype was seen a few times. This chain uses TRBV7-6 with TRBJ2-3, with D perhaps TRBD2 (5 bases). The germline V gene has CDR1 SGHVS and CDR2 FNYEAQ. This CDR3 has 13 residues. V was cut by 0 bases and J by 8 bases, with 9 bases left in between. The DNA of the CDR3 is TGTGCCAGCAGCTTAGCGCGTCGGGGTACGCAGTATTTT. Amino acid sequence: CASSLARRGTQYF.

At least ten counts were recorded for this clonotype. The J gene is TRBJ2-2, the V gene TRBV12-3 or TRBV12-4, with D hard to call. The CDR3 is 15 residues long. V dropped 1 base and J dropped 6 bases, with 12 bases sitting between them. CDR3: CASSLGLSVAGELFF. For the CDR3, the DNA is TGTGCCAGCAGTTTAGGGTTATCGGTTGCCGGGGAGCTGTTTTTT.

J is TRBJ2-7 and V is TRBV15, with D perhaps TRBD2 (6 bases). Trimming cost V 5 bases and J 0 bases, with 14 bases left between them. This CDR3 has 15 residues. CDR1 is LNHNV and CDR2 is YYDKDF in the germline V gene (reference sequence). The CDR3 DNA sequence: TGTGCCACCAGCCCCGGGGGTGAAGGCTCCTACGAGCAGTACTTC. Its protein product is CATSPGGEGSYEQYF.

V gene TRBV28 combines with J gene TRBJ1-6; D not resolved. Trimming shortened V by 2 bases and J by 7 bases, and 12 bases separated the two germline ends. Germline CDR1 MDHEN, CDR2 SYDVKM. The CDR3 runs to 15 residues. CDR3 sequence: CASSLRQAKNSPLHF. The CDR3 region has the DNA TGTGCCAGCAGTTTAAGGCAGGCCAAAAATTCACCCCTCCACTTT.

This clonotype was recorded many times. The chain combines TRBV28 with TRBJ1-1; no reliable D call. The CDR3 sequence is 13 residues long. The germline V gene has CDR1 MDHEN and CDR2 SYDVKM. Trimming removed 6 bases from V and 5 bases from J, with 13 bases in between. CDR3 loop: CASSSPGGTEAFF. DNA for the CDR3: TGTGCCAGCAGCTCCCCAGGTGGGACTGAAGCTTTCTTT.

DNA for the CDR3: TGCGCCAGCAGAGGATTCCGCGAGCAGTACTTC. Translation: CASRGFREQYF. The genes are TRBV5-1 and TRBJ2-7; D unresolved. Germline V gene sequence: CDR1 SGHRS, CDR2 YFSETQ. Trimming removed 5 bases at V and 6 bases at J, with 9 bases between. CDR3 length: 11 residues. Filled out from reference TRBV5-1 and TRBJ2-7, the complete variable domain reads KAGVTQTPRYLIKTRGQQVTLSCSPISGHRSVSWYQQTPGQGLQFLFEYFSETQRNKGNFPGRFSGRQFSNSRSEMNVSTLELGDSALYLCASRGFREQYFGPGTRLTVT.

This clonotype was seen a few times. This chain links TRBV2 with TRBJ1-6; a possible D gene is TRBD1 (6 bases). The CDR3 runs 17 residues. Trimming took off 8 bases at V and 0 bases at J, with 17 bases between the two ends. Germline loops: CDR1 SNHLY, CDR2 FYNNEI. The DNA of the CDR3 is TGTGCCAGCTCTTACTCCGGACAGAGCTCCTATAATTCACCCCTCCACTTT. Protein sequence: CASSYSGQSSYNSPLHF.

This clonotype was seen more than once but under ten times. The chain combines TRBV11-1 with TRBJ2-1; TRBD2 agrees at 7 bases. Germline assignment: CDR1 SGHAT and CDR2 FQDESV (reference sequence). J lost 6 bases, V lost 4 bases, and 6 bases had no gene match. CDR3 length equals 14 residues. Written as DNA, the CDR3 is TGTGCCAGCAGCTCCCTTAGGACTAGCAATGAGCAGTTCTTC. Its translation is CASSSLRTSNEQFF.

This clonotype was seen a handful of times. V gene TRBV7-2 combines with J gene TRBJ2-1; 8 positions agree with TRBD2. Per germline, CDR1 SGHTA and CDR2 FQGNSA. There are 18 residues in the CDR3. V was pared by 0 bases and J by 2 bases, with 9 bases of the junction left unmatched. This CDR3 reads CASSLASGRGVTYNEQFF. The CDR3 DNA reads as TGTGCCAGCAGCTTAGCCAGCGGGAGAGGGGTTACCTACAATGAGCAGTTCTTC.

The table lists this clonotype with a few counts. This sequence joins TRBV12-3 or TRBV12-4 and TRBJ1-5; no firm D call. The CDR3 extends over 14 amino acids. V lost 4 bases and J lost 5, with 12 bases in between. The chain's CDR3 is CASSSGVRHQPQHF. CDR3 nucleotides: TGTGCCAGCAGTTCTGGAGTGCGACATCAGCCCCAGCATTTT.

This clonotype has just a few counts. This rearrangement joins TRBV4-1 to TRBJ2-3, with D perhaps TRBD1 (6 bases). CDR1 MGHRA and CDR2 YSYEKL come from the germline V gene. The CDR3 extends over 14 amino acids. Trimming shortened V by 2 bases and J by 5 bases, and 11 bases separated the two germline ends. The CDR3 region is CASSQTGIGDTQYF. CDR3 nucleotide sequence: TGCGCCAGCAGCCAAACAGGGATTGGAGATACGCAGTATTTT.

The rearrangement uses TRBV6-2 or TRBV6-3 and TRBJ2-7; 7 nucleotides match TRBD2. The CDR3 is 15 amino acids. The V gene's germline CDR1 is MNHEY and CDR2 SVGEGT. V was clipped by 4 bases and J by 3 bases; unmatched bases: 9. CDR3 protein: CASSFRGRFIYEQYF. In DNA, the CDR3 is TGTGCCAGCAGTTTCCGCGGGAGATTCATCTACGAGCAGTACTTC.

This clonotype has a count of ten or more. The chain couples TRBV5-6 to TRBJ2-2; D not resolved. The CDR3 length is 15 residues. Germline values: CDR1 SGHDT, CDR2 YYEEEE. V shed 1 base and J shed 7 bases, with 14 bases lying between them. CDR3 nucleotides: TGTGCCAGCAGCTTGTTGTTGAGTTCGATCGGGGAGCTGTTTTTT. Amino acid sequence: CASSLLLSSIGELFF.

The chain has TRBV28 and TRBJ2-7; TRBD1 agrees at 7 bases. V gave up 8 bases and J gave up 0 bases; unmatched junction bases: 10. The CDR3 is 15 amino acids. Germline values: CDR1 MDHEN, CDR2 SYDVKM. CDR3 loop: CASATGTASSYEQYF. In nucleotides, the CDR3 is TGTGCCAGCGCTACCGGGACAGCCTCCTCCTACGAGCAGTACTTC.

In the case of this clonotype: This may stem from a read error, because a much larger clone lies one nucleotide away. The J gene is TRBJ2-4, the V gene TRBV10-3; D is uncertain. The V end was cut by 5 bases, the J end by 0 bases, with 14 bases between. The CDR3 spans 16 residues. CDR1 is ENHRY, CDR2 SYGVKD, per germline. The CDR3 DNA reads as TGTGCCATCAGTTACCTTGACGGATTAGCCAAAAACATTCAGTACTTC. It yields the protein CAISYLDGLAKNIQYF.

This chain links TRBV13 with TRBJ1-4, with unresolved D. CDR1 and CDR2 from the germline V gene are PRHDT and FYEKMQ (reference sequence). Deletions cut 6 bases from V and 5 bases from J, with 22 bases between. The CDR3 has 17 residues. CDR3 DNA sequence: TGTGCCAGCAGTCAATCACCCCCAGGATCGAAAAATGAAAAACTGTTTTTT. Translation gives CASSQSPPGSKNEKLFF. The variable domain in full, with the rest retrieved from reference TRBV13 and TRBJ1-4, is AAGVIQSPRHLIKEKRETATLKCYPIPRHDTVYWYQQGPGQDPQFLISFYEKMQSDKGSIPDRFSAQQFSDYHSELNMSSLELGDSALYFCASSQSPPGSKNEKLFFGSGTQLSVL.

This clonotype was detected only once. The rearrangement links TRBV2 to TRBJ2-1, with 8 bases aligning to TRBD2. Germline assignment: CDR1 SNHLY and CDR2 FYNNEI. V shed 3 bases and J 3 bases; nucleotides not matched to a gene: 4. The CDR3 covers 15 residues. CDR3 DNA: TGTGCCAGCAGTGATCTGCGGGAGGTCTACAATGAGCAGTTCTTC. As protein: CASSDLREVYNEQFF.

Only a few counts were recorded for this clonotype. This chain uses TRBV5-1 with TRBJ1-1; no reliable D call. V was cut by 2 bases and J by 6 bases, with 14 bases left in between. This CDR3 has 14 residues. Germline V lookup: CDR1 SGHRS, CDR2 YFSETQ. DNA for the CDR3: TGCGCCAGCAGCTTTGGCTGGGGATCCGCTGAAGCTTTCTTT. It translates to CASSFGWGSAEAFF.

This rearrangement joins TRBV20-1 to TRBJ2-7; D is unclear. V was clipped by 3 bases and J by 0 bases, with 9 bases between them. There are 13 residues in the CDR3. Looked up from germline, CDR1 is DFQATT and CDR2 is SNEGSKA (reference sequence). In DNA form, the CDR3 reads TGCAGTGCTAGGGGCACCAGCTCCTACGAGCAGTACTTC. Translation gives CSARGTSSYEQYF.

V and J are TRBV4-1 and TRBJ2-5, with a weak D call TRBD2 (6 bases). CDR1 and CDR2 (germline): MGHRA, YSYEKL. V lost 4 bases to trimming and J lost 0 bases, with 12 bases between them. The CDR3 runs 15 residues. The CDR3 DNA follows: TGCGCCAGCAGCCGCCTACGGGGGTACCAAGAGACCCAGTACTTC. This sequence encodes CASSRLRGYQETQYF.

This clonotype was detected many times. The rearrangement links TRBV29-1 to TRBJ2-3, with 7 bases that match TRBD2. Per germline, CDR1 SQVTM and CDR2 ANQGSEA. This CDR3 has 15 amino acids. The J segment lost 0 bases and the V segment lost 3 bases, leaving 6 bases of the junction unmatched. CDR3 sequence reads: CSVDTTSSSTDTQYF. CDR3 nucleotides: TGCAGCGTTGATACGACTAGCAGTAGCACAGATACGCAGTATTTT.

This clonotype was detected a few times. CDR3 sequence: CATSSYRDGINEKLFF. Written as DNA, the CDR3 is TGTGCCACCAGCAGCTACCGGGACGGAATTAATGAAAAACTGTTTTTT. The V gene is TRBV15, the J gene TRBJ1-4; a weak D match, TRBD1 (5 bases). The CDR3 loop spans 16 amino acids. Germline-derived CDR1 and CDR2 are LNHNV and YYDKDF (reference sequence). The V gene lost 3 bases and the J gene lost 4 bases, with 15 bases spanning the gap.

The chain employs TRBV20-1 and TRBJ2-3; D possibly uses TRBD1 or TRBD2 (6 bases each). V lost 4 bases to trimming and J lost 6 bases, with 14 bases between them. Germline CDR1 and CDR2: DFQATT and SNEGSKA (reference sequence). The CDR3 is 13 residues long. The CDR3 spells CSANKGGMDTQYF. In DNA form, the CDR3 reads TGCAGTGCTAACAAGGGGGGAATGGATACGCAGTATTTT.

This rearrangement joins TRBV12-3 or TRBV12-4 to TRBJ2-1; the match to TRBD2 covers 10 bases. The length of the CDR3 is 16 residues. V shed 6 bases and J 8 bases; nucleotides not matched to a gene: 13. Written as DNA, the CDR3 is TGTGCCAGCAGCCTCCAGTGGAGCGGGGGGGTGGATGAGCAGTTCTTC. This translates into CASSLQWSGGVDEQFF.